The clone carrying this T cell receptor (beta chain) was observed a handful of times. Its matching antigen is unknown. These data originate in a study of T cells in narcolepsy. Study details: Healthy controls were enrolled alongside patients with narcolepsy type 1 or type 2.

Only in-frame clones appear in the TCRdb table, and some are missing; sequencing was by immunoSEQ multiplex PCR. Among about 30,000 clones listed, around 75% were seen once. Germline V lookup: CDR1 KGHSH, CDR2 LQKENI. V was clipped by 6 bases and J by 11 bases, with 19 bases between them. There are 13 residues in the CDR3. Notes on the study in general: Autoreactive clonotypes reportedly recurred in blood of same and different patients, not controls.

The sequence came from a human donor with narcolepsy. Material for sequencing was CD45RA- memory CD4+ T cells from PBMCs. The rearrangement links TRBV18 to TRBJ1-1; tentative D call: TRBD1 (6 bases). The CDR3 DNA reads TGTGCCAGCTCTCCCGACGGGGGGCTGGTCGCTTTCTTT. Translating it yields CASSPDGGLVAFF.